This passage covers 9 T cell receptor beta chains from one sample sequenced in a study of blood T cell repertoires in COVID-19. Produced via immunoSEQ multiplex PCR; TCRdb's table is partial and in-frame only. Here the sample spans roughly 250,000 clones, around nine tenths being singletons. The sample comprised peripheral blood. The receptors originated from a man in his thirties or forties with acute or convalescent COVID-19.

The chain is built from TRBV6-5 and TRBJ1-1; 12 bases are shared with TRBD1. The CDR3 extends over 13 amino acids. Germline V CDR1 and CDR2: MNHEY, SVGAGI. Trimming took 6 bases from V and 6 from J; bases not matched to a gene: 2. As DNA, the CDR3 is TGTGCCAGCAGGGGGACAGGGGGCTCTGAAGCTTTCTTT. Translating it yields CASRGTGGSEAFF.

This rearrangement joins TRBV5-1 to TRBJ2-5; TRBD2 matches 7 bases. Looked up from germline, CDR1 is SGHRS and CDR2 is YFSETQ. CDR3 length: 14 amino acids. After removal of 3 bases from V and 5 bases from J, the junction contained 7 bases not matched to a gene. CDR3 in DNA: TGCGCCAGCAGCTCTTGGACTAGGACGGAGACCCAGTACTTC. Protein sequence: CASSSWTRTETQYF. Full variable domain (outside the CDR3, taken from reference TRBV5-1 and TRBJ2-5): KAGVTQTPRYLIKTRGQQVTLSCSPISGHRSVSWYQQTPGQGLQFLFEYFSETQRNKGNFPGRFSGRQFSNSRSEMNVSTLELGDSALYLCASSSWTRTETQYFGPGTRLLVL.

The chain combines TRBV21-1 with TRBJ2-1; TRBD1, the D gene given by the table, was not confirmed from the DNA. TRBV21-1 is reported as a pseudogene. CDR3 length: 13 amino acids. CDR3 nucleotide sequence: TGTGCCACCAGGACAGGGGACTACAATGAGCAGTTCTTC. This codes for CATRTGDYNEQFF.

The CDR3 sequence is CASSQAPTVRGNNEQFF. Written as DNA, the CDR3 is TGCGCCAGCAGCCAGGCTCCTACTGTGCGGGGAAACAATGAGCAGTTCTTC. The chain carries TRBV4-1 and TRBJ2-1; D possibly corresponds to TRBD2 (6 bases). CDR1 MGHRA and CDR2 YSYEKL come from the germline V gene. This CDR3 comprises 17 residues. Between the trimmed V and J ends, which lost 3 bases and 5 bases, there was a span of 20 bases.

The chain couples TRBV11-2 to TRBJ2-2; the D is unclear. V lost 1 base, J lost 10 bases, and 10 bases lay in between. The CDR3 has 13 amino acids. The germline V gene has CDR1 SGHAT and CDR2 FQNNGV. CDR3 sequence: CASSLGMAMELFF. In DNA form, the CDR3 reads TGTGCCAGCAGCTTAGGAATGGCCATGGAGCTGTTTTTT.

The CDR3 bases are TGTGCCAGCAGTCAAAGGGGATCCCCAGATACGCAGTATTTT. Amino acids: CASSQRGSPDTQYF. This chain uses TRBV6-5 with TRBJ2-3, with TRBD1 as a possible D gene (5 bases). The CDR3 is made up of 14 amino acids. Germline CDR1 is MNHEY and CDR2 is SVGAGI. The germline V and J ends were trimmed by 5 bases and 4 bases, with 13 bases remaining between them.

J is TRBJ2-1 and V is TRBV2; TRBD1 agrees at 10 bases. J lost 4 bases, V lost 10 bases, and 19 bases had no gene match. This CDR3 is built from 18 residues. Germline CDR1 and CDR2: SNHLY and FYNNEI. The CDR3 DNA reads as TGTGCCAAGACCCGGGACAGGGGTACTAGCGGAGTTTACAATGAGCAGTTCTTC. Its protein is CAKTRDRGTSGVYNEQFF.

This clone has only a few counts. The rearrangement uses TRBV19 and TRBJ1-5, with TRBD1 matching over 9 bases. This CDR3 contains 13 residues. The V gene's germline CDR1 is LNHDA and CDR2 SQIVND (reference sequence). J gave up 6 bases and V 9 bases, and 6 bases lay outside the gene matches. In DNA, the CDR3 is TGTGCCAGCGGGGACAGGGCGATTCAGCCCCAGCATTTT. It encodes CASGDRAIQPQHF.

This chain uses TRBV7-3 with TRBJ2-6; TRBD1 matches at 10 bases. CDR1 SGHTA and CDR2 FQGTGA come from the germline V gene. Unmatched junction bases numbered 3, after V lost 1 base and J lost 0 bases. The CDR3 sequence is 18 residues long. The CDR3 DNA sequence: TGTGCCAGCAGCTTAATGGGACAGGGGAGCTCTGGGGCCAACGTCCTGACTTTC. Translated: CASSLMGQGSSGANVLTF.